The next 27 T cell receptor beta chains were all read from a single sample in a study of shared clonotypes between healthy human individuals. Naivety among CD8 cells was defined by CD45RO negativity and positive CCR7 selection, thereby excluding terminally differentiated effector memory CD45RA+ cells. The table came from immunoSEQ multiplex PCR; TCRdb's copy has only in-frame clones and leaves some out. The table lists around 2,000,000 clones, approximately 95% of them singletons, with approximately 1.2% in the top ten. The sample taken for sequencing was naive CD8+ T cells sorted from blood. The receptor set was obtained from a man aged 18 to 29 in good health.

The rearrangement links TRBV27 to TRBJ1-5, with D tentatively TRBD1 (6 bases). The CDR3 is 15 amino acids. Per germline, CDR1 MNHEY and CDR2 SMNVEV (reference sequence). Trimming removed 5 bases from V and 2 bases from J, with 13 bases in between. CDR3 in amino acids: CASSRTVGGNQPQHF. In DNA, the CDR3 is TGTGCCAGCAGTCGGACAGTGGGCGGCAATCAGCCCCAGCATTTT.

The chain carries TRBV6-5 and TRBJ2-7; the D is unclear. There are 12 residues in the CDR3. The germline gives CDR1 MNHEY, CDR2 SVGAGI. The ends were cut back, 2 bases at V and 3 bases at J, with 5 bases in the middle. The CDR3, as DNA: TGTGCCAGCAGTTACGCCTACTACGAGCAGTACTTC. Protein product: CASSYAYYEQYF.

This rearrangement joins TRBV25-1 to TRBJ1-4, with D possibly being TRBD1 (5 bases). Germline assignment: CDR1 MGHDK and CDR2 SYGVNS. The V and J ends lost 6 bases and 10 bases respectively, with 24 bases between them. The CDR3 loop spans 16 amino acids. CDR3 sequence (DNA): TGTGCCAGCAGCGCAGACCTGGAAGGGGAGATGGGAAAACTGTTTTTT. This encodes CASSADLEGEMGKLFF.

The chain carries TRBV5-5 and TRBJ1-2; no reliable D call. The germline V gene has CDR1 SGHKS and CDR2 YYEKEE (reference sequence). V lost 2 bases and J 0 bases, leaving 14 bases between the germline ends. The CDR3 is made up of 16 amino acids. CDR3 DNA sequence: TGTGCCAGCAGCTTCCCTACCTGGGCGTCTAACTATGGCTACACCTTC. Protein: CASSFPTWASNYGYTF.

This chain joins TRBV5-6 and TRBJ2-1, with 9 bases identical to TRBD2. The CDR3 consists of 16 residues. J gave up 9 bases and V 0 bases, and 10 bases lay outside the gene matches. Germline V gene lookup returns CDR1 SGHDT and CDR2 YYEEEE. The CDR3 DNA is TGTGCCAGCAGCTTGGCGGTAGCGGGAGCTCTAGGTGAGCAGTTCTTC. Translating gives CASSLAVAGALGEQFF.

The rearrangement uses TRBV7-9 and TRBJ2-1; TRBD2 aligns across 8 bases. This CDR3 is 14 amino acids long. V shed 1 base and J 5 bases; nucleotides not matched to a gene: 1. Germline CDR1 SEHNR, CDR2 FQNEAQ (reference sequence). CDR3: CASSLVLADNEQFF. CDR3 sequence (DNA): TGTGCCAGCAGCTTAGTACTAGCGGACAATGAGCAGTTCTTC.

The J gene is TRBJ2-3, the V gene TRBV7-9, with TRBD2 matching over 14 bases. The V segment lost 5 bases and the J segment 4 bases; nucleotides outside the gene matches: 5. Germline V CDR1 and CDR2: SEHNR, FQNEAQ (reference sequence). The CDR3 spans 16 residues. CDR3 nucleotide sequence: TGTGCCAGCAGCCGACTAGCGGGGGGGCCCCCAGATACGCAGTATTTT. It yields the protein CASSRLAGGPPDTQYF.

This clone was counted a single time. Other nucleotide sequences in the sample specify the same CDR3. The V call is TRBV30, the J call TRBJ2-7, with D tentatively TRBD1 or TRBD2 (5 bases each). This CDR3 is 13 amino acids long. Trimming left V 1 base short and J 2 bases short, with 9 bases between. The germline CDR1 and CDR2 sequences are GTSNPN and SVGIG (reference sequence). The CDR3 coding sequence is TGTGCCTGGAGTGGGGGGTCGACCTACGAGCAGTACTTC. Protein sequence: CAWSGGSTYEQYF.

The chain has TRBV6-1 and TRBJ2-7; D is possibly TRBD1 (5 bases). CDR1 MNHNS and CDR2 SASEGT come from the germline V gene. Trimming stripped 1 base from V and 0 bases from J, with 10 bases between. The CDR3 extends over 15 amino acids. The CDR3 DNA is TGTGCCAGCAGTGAAGTCTCCCAGGGCTCCTACGAGCAGTACTTC. It specifies CASSEVSQGSYEQYF.

This clone was counted a single time. The chain carries TRBV10-1 and TRBJ2-2, with D possibly matching TRBD1 (5 bases). CDR3 length: 15 residues. Trimming removed 5 bases from V and 7 bases from J, with 17 bases in between. From germline, CDR1 is WNHNN and CDR2 SYGVQD (reference sequence). As DNA, the CDR3 is TGCGCCAGCAGTCTGGGGCCGGAGTCGGGCGGGGAGCTGTTTTTT. Protein: CASSLGPESGGELFF.

The chain uses TRBV10-3 and TRBJ1-3; 7 nucleotides match TRBD1. Germline CDR1 reads ENHRY; CDR2 reads SYGVKD. V lost 0 bases to trimming and J lost 1 base; unmatched junction nucleotides: 3. This CDR3 region has 16 residues. The chain's CDR3 is CAISESKGASGNTIYF. The CDR3 nucleotides read TGTGCCATCAGTGAGTCGAAGGGGGCGTCTGGAAACACCATATATTTT.

V and J are TRBV28 and TRBJ1-3; 8 nucleotides line up with TRBD1. The trim removed 5 bases at V and 4 bases at J, leaving 7 bases unmatched. CDR3 size: 15 residues. Germline V gene lookup returns CDR1 MDHEN and CDR2 SYDVKM. CDR3: CASSMDRASGNTIYF. The CDR3 nucleotides read TGTGCCAGCAGTATGGACAGGGCGTCAGGAAACACCATATATTTT.

This chain connects TRBV4-2 to TRBJ1-1; TRBD1 aligns across 12 bases. The CDR3 sequence is 16 residues long. Germline V gives CDR1 LGHNA, CDR2 YNFKEQ. V shed 3 bases and J 6 bases; nucleotides not matched to a gene: 8. The CDR3 protein is CASSHLTGQGAPEAFF. The CDR3 DNA follows: TGTGCCAGCAGCCATCTTACGGGACAGGGGGCACCTGAAGCTTTCTTT.

The chain joins TRBV4-1 to TRBJ2-2, with 9 bases lining up with TRBD2. The length of the CDR3 is 13 residues. From germline, CDR1 is MGHRA and CDR2 YSYEKL. Trimming removed 8 bases from V and 8 bases from J; junction bases left unmatched: 6. Here the CDR3 reads CASSRGGGGELFF. CDR3 coding DNA: TGCGCCAGCTCGCGGGGGGGAGGTGGGGAGCTGTTTTTT.

The rearrangement joins TRBV6-1 to TRBJ1-2; 9 positions agree with TRBD1. V was pared by 0 bases and J by 5 bases, with 4 bases of the junction left unmatched. CDR1 is MNHNS and CDR2 is SASEGT in the germline V gene. CDR3 length: 15 residues. Here the CDR3 reads CASSEAGQGLYGYTF. CDR3 in DNA: TGTGCCAGCAGTGAAGCGGGACAGGGTTTATATGGCTACACCTTC.

With respect to this clone: Other DNA sequences in the same sample also yield this CDR3. The rearrangement uses TRBV27 and TRBJ2-1; D possibly matches TRBD1 or TRBD2 (5 bases each). The V end was cut by 5 bases, the J end by 1 base, with 9 bases between. The CDR3 extends over 14 amino acids. From germline, CDR1 is MNHEY and CDR2 SMNVEV (reference sequence). In DNA form, the CDR3 reads TGTGCCAGCAGTGAGAGGGGATCCTACAATGAGCAGTTCTTC. Encoded protein: CASSERGSYNEQFF.

The chain recombines TRBV15 with TRBJ2-3; 7 bases align to TRBD1. Per germline, CDR1 LNHNV and CDR2 YYDKDF (reference sequence). The length of the CDR3 is 15 residues. V lost 6 bases, J lost 3 bases, and 9 bases stayed unmatched. The chain's CDR3 is CATRGRQGRTDTQYF. In DNA, the CDR3 is TGTGCCACCAGGGGAAGACAGGGAAGGACAGATACGCAGTATTTT.

This clone has just one count. The chain recombines TRBV6-5 with TRBJ2-5, with D hard to call. The germline gives CDR1 MNHEY, CDR2 SVGAGI. Trimming left V 2 bases short and J 5 bases short, with 12 bases between. This CDR3 region has 14 residues. The DNA for the CDR3 is TGTGCCAGCAGTTACGATGGGCTGGGGGAGACCCAGTACTTC. Its translation is CASSYDGLGETQYF.

The CDR3 DNA reads TGTGCCAGCAGTGAAACCGGGACAGGGCTTACCGGGGAGCTGTTTTTT. Translation gives CASSETGTGLTGELFF. The chain recombines TRBV6-1 with TRBJ2-2, with TRBD1 matching 9 bases. Germline values: CDR1 MNHNS, CDR2 SASEGT. The CDR3 has 16 residues. Trimming removed 2 bases from V and 5 bases from J; junction bases left unmatched: 6.

The chain recombines TRBV5-4 with TRBJ1-6, with 8 nucleotides matching TRBD1. Germline-derived CDR1 and CDR2 are SGHNT and YYREEE (reference sequence). Trimming removed 4 bases from V and 2 bases from J; junction bases left unmatched: 2. CDR3 length: 15 residues. CDR3 sequence reads: CASSEDRAYNSPLHF. The CDR3 nucleotides are TGTGCCAGCAGCGAGGACAGGGCCTATAATTCACCCCTCCACTTT.

This chain links TRBV18 with TRBJ2-7, with D maybe TRBD1 (5 bases). There are 15 residues in the CDR3. Trimming took off 3 bases at V and 0 bases at J, with 12 bases between the two ends. CDR1 is KGHSH, CDR2 LQKENI, per germline. DNA for the CDR3: TGTGCCAGCTCACCCCTCAGCCAGGGCTCCTACGAGCAGTACTTC. Translating it yields CASSPLSQGSYEQYF.

To note about this clone: This same CDR3 is encoded by further DNA sequences in the sample. The DNA of the CDR3 is TGTGCCTGGAGCCTAGCGGGGGTCTACAATGAGCAGTTCTTC. Protein product: CAWSLAGVYNEQFF. The chain employs TRBV30 and TRBJ2-1; 10 positions agree with TRBD2. The length of the CDR3 is 14 residues. After removal of 3 bases from V and 3 bases from J, the junction contained 2 bases not matched to a gene. Germline-derived CDR1 and CDR2 are GTSNPN and SVGIG (reference sequence). The whole variable domain, filled in from reference TRBV30 and TRBJ2-1, reads SQTIHQWPATLVQPVGSPLSLECTVEGTSNPNLYWYRQAAGRGLQLLFYSVGIGQISSEVPQNLSASRPQDRQFILSSKKLLLSDSGFYLCAWSLAGVYNEQFFGPGTRLTVL.

In this sample, this clone turned up once. V usage is TRBV27 and J usage is TRBJ2-7, with TRBD2 identical over 13 bases. In germline, CDR1 is MNHEY, CDR2 SMNVEV (reference sequence). This CDR3 contains 15 residues. The V gene end was trimmed by 5 bases and the J gene end by 5 bases; junction bases not matched to a gene: 6. DNA of the CDR3: TGTGCCAGCAGTCCCATGACTAGCGGGAGGAACGAGCAGTACTTC. It is translated as CASSPMTSGRNEQYF.

This chain uses TRBV5-1 with TRBJ2-2; D may be TRBD1 (6 bases). The CDR3 spans 15 residues. V lost 6 bases, J lost 4 bases, and 16 bases lay in between. CDR1 SGHRS and CDR2 YFSETQ come from the germline V gene. DNA for the CDR3: TGCGCCAGCAACCATGAGACAGGCATCACCGGGGAGCTGTTTTTT. Its protein product is CASNHETGITGELFF.

A single count supports this clone. The V call is TRBV10-3, the J call TRBJ1-5, with 7 bases lining up with TRBD1. The CDR3 runs to 15 residues. Unmatched junction bases numbered 1, after V lost 0 bases and J lost 2 bases. In germline, CDR1 is ENHRY, CDR2 SYGVKD. The CDR3 loop reads CAISESTGGNQPQHF. CDR3 in DNA: TGTGCCATCAGTGAGTCCACAGGGGGCAATCAGCCCCAGCATTTT.

This chain connects TRBV5-6 to TRBJ2-2; 11 nucleotides line up with TRBD1. This CDR3 region has 16 residues. After removal of 4 bases from V and 5 bases from J, the junction contained 7 bases not matched to a gene. The germline V gene encodes CDR1 SGHDT and CDR2 YYEEEE. The CDR3 loop reads CASSLRDRGRTGELFF. The CDR3 region has the DNA TGTGCCAGCAGCCTCCGGGACAGGGGGAGGACCGGGGAGCTGTTTTTT.

V gene TRBV5-4 combines with J gene TRBJ1-6; perhaps TRBD1 as D (5 bases). The CDR3 runs 14 residues. The V gene lost 0 bases and the J gene lost 4 bases, with 5 bases spanning the gap. Per the germline V gene, CDR1 is SGHNT and CDR2 is YYREEE (reference sequence). DNA for the CDR3: TGTGCCAGCAGCTTGGGACAGTATAATTCACCCCTCCACTTT. Its protein product is CASSLGQYNSPLHF.